The clone carrying this TCR beta chain was seen many times. The antigen is unknown. Each CDR3 protein gets one entry after TCRdb re-called the 5' RACE reads with MiXCR. This table has about 36,000 distinct CDR3 sequences, 4.5% to 6% appearing once. Germline CDR1 MDHEN, CDR2 SYDVKM. This CDR3 is built from 14 residues. V shed 4 bases and J shed 4 bases, with 8 bases lying between them. These data are taken from a study of CD8 T cells in ankylosing spondylitis. General observations from the study: Reactive arthritis synovial fluid and blood were previously reported to contain some motif variants.

The rearrangement uses TRBV28 and TRBJ2-6; D may be TRBD2 (6 bases). The sequence was collected from a male donor with ankylosing spondylitis or in good health (not recorded which). The sequenced sample consisted of blood, either unsorted or a sorted T cell fraction (not recorded which). The CDR3 bases are TGTGCCAGCAGTTCGGCGGGAGGGGCCAACGTCCTGACTTTC. Its protein is CASSSAGGANVLTF.